Listed below are T cell receptor beta chains from one sample, sequenced in a study of response to subunit inactivated influenza vaccine. TCRdb reanalysed the RT-PCR reads using MiXCR and keeps one entry per CDR3 protein. The sample lists more than 550,000 distinct CDR3 sequences; 10% to 15% were seen once. This specimen was PBMCs from blood, taken on the day of vaccination. The source of these receptors is a man in his fifties or sixties who received an inactivated influenza vaccine. The CDR3 runs from the conserved cysteine through the conserved F or W. The D gene is left open where the match is weak. Size is stated for part of the rows, as once, few or many counts, or as a class when the clone is expanded.

TRBJ2-3	TRBV12-3/TRBV12-4	NA	NA	CASSLNDTQYF	TGTGCCAGCAGTCTTAACGATACGCAGTATTTT
TRBJ2-5	TRBV2	TRBD1	NA	CASSDTGTGVFLETQYF	TGTGCCAGCAGTGACACCGGGACAGGGGTATTTCTGGAGACCCAGTACTTC
TRBJ1-5	TRBV4-1	NA	few	CASSQVWPNNQPQHF	TGCGCCAGCAGCCAAGTTTGGCCAAACAATCAGCCCCAGCATTTT
TRBJ2-3	TRBV27	NA	NA	CASSFGGDIDTQYF	TGTGCCAGCAGTTTTGGGGGAGACATAGATACGCAGTATTTT
TRBJ2-2	TRBV11-3	NA	few	CASSPNANTGELFF	TGTGCCAGCAGCCCAAACGCGAACACCGGGGAGCTGTTTTTT
TRBJ2-7	TRBV20-1	TRBD1	NA	CSARKTGGRFEQYF	TGCAGTGCTAGGAAGACAGGGGGTCGCTTCGAGCAGTACTTC
TRBJ2-5	TRBV12-5	NA	NA	CASGSGQPQETQYF	TGTGCTAGTGGTTCCGGACAGCCCCAAGAGACCCAGTACTTC
TRBJ2-7	TRBV5-5	NA	many	CASSLTGIEEQYF	TGTGCCAGCAGCTTGACAGGGATCGAGGAGCAGTACTTC
TRBJ2-5	TRBV20-1	TRBD2	NA	CSARALAETQETQYF	TGCAGTGCTAGAGCCCTAGCGGAGACTCAAGAGACCCAGTACTTC
TRBJ2-5	TRBV6-2/TRBV6-3	TRBD2	few	CASSSYQGEGETQYF	TGTGCCAGCAGTTCATACCAAGGGGAGGGAGAGACCCAGTACTTC
TRBJ1-1	TRBV7-8	NA	NA	CASSYEPSRDTEAFF	TGTGCCAGCAGCTACGAACCAAGTAGGGACACTGAAGCTTTCTTT
TRBJ2-5	TRBV28	NA	few	CASSFGPWQETQYF	TGTGCCAGCAGTTTCGGACCGTGGCAAGAGACCCAGTACTTC
TRBJ2-1	TRBV20-1	NA	few	CSASGPKGLNEQFF	TGCAGTGCTTCTGGCCCAAAAGGGCTGAATGAGCAGTTCTTC
TRBJ2-1	TRBV5-1	NA	many	CASSLGSDEQFF	TGTGCCAGCAGTTTAGGGTCCGATGAGCAGTTCTTC
TRBJ2-2	TRBV12-3/TRBV12-4	NA	NA	CASKINRNTGELFF	TGTGCCAGCAAAATAAATCGGAACACCGGGGAGCTGTTTTTT
TRBJ2-3	TRBV3-1	NA	many	CASSQDLRVLPYF	TGTGCCAGCAGCCAAGATCTAAGGGTCCTCCCGTATTTT
TRBJ2-7	TRBV28	NA	few	CASTSTSYEYEQYF	TGTGCCAGCACCTCAACTAGCTACGAGTACGAGCAGTACTTC
TRBJ2-3	TRBV9	TRBD2	NA	CASSVSGRTTDTQYF	TGTGCCAGCAGCGTTAGCGGGAGAACTACAGATACGCAGTATTTT
TRBJ2-7	TRBV7-2	NA	many	CASSPLAYEQYF	TGTGCCAGCAGCCCATTAGCCTACGAGCAGTACTTC
TRBJ2-7	TRBV12-3/TRBV12-4	NA	many	CASSHNPTGPYEQYF	TGTGCCAGCAGTCATAACCCGACAGGTCCCTACGAGCAGTACTTC
TRBJ2-1	TRBV2	TRBD2	NA	CASSFRRGQREVYNEQFF	TGTGCCAGCAGTTTTCGACGGGGCCAGCGGGAGGTCTACAATGAGCAGTTCTTC
TRBJ1-1	TRBV27	NA	few	CASSRQSDTEAFF	TGTGCCAGCAGCCGTCAGTCGGACACTGAAGCTTTCTTT
TRBJ1-2	TRBV6-5	NA	NA	CASSYSQHYGYTF	TGTGCCAGCAGTTACTCCCAGCACTATGGCTACACCTTC
TRBJ2-2	TRBV7-9	NA	few	CASSLEHSGELFF	TGTGCCAGCAGCTTAGAGCATTCCGGGGAGCTGTTTTTT
TRBJ2-1	TRBV29-1	NA	NA	CSVEYSYNEQFF	TGCAGCGTTGAATACTCCTACAATGAGCAGTTCTTC
TRBJ2-1	TRBV9	NA	many	CASSASYNEQFF	TGTGCCAGCAGCGCCTCCTACAATGAGCAGTTCTTC
TRBJ2-5	TRBV9	TRBD2	few	CASSLSGGREETQYF	TGTGCCAGCAGCCTTAGCGGGGGCCGGGAAGAGACCCAGTACTTC
TRBJ1-1	TRBV20-1	TRBD1	NA	CSARGTRQGRTEAFF	TGCAGTGCTAGAGGGACCCGACAGGGGCGGACTGAAGCTTTCTTT
TRBJ2-4	TRBV20-1	NA	NA	CSALLMIRENIQYF	TGCAGTGCCCTCCTAATGATACGGGAAAACATTCAGTACTTC
TRBJ2-5	TRBV12-3/TRBV12-4	NA	few	CASSFPDRPWETQYF	TGTGCCAGCAGTTTCCCCGACAGACCTTGGGAGACCCAGTACTTC
TRBJ2-5	TRBV28	TRBD1	few	CASSPGTGESETQYF	TGTGCCAGCAGCCCGGGGACAGGGGAATCCGAGACCCAGTACTTC
TRBJ2-3	TRBV20-1	TRBD1	NA	CSASGGGRDTQYF	TGCAGTGCTTCAGGGGGCGGTAGGGATACGCAGTATTTT
TRBJ2-1	TRBV10-3	TRBD2	few	CAISLAGGNNEQFF	TGTGCCATCAGCCTAGCGGGGGGGAACAATGAGCAGTTCTTC
TRBJ2-6	TRBV29-1	TRBD2	few	CSAGEGAGANVLTF	TGCAGCGCTGGGGAGGGTGCTGGGGCCAACGTCCTGACTTTC
TRBJ2-1	TRBV15	TRBD2	NA	CATSRASGRHEQFF	TGTGCCACCAGCAGAGCTAGCGGGAGGCATGAGCAGTTCTTC
TRBJ2-2	TRBV6-2/TRBV6-3	TRBD1	few	CASSYRWTGGSRNTGELFF	TGTGCCAGCAGTTACCGATGGACAGGGGGCAGTCGGAACACCGGGGAGCTGTTTTTT
TRBJ2-1	TRBV5-5	TRBD2	NA	CASRSAGESYNEQFF	TGTGCCAGCAGATCAGCGGGGGAGTCCTACAATGAGCAGTTCTTC
TRBJ1-1	TRBV9	TRBD1	NA	CASSSTGTGNAFF	TGTGCCAGCAGCTCCACGGGGACAGGGAATGCTTTCTTT
TRBJ1-3	TRBV27	TRBD1	few	CASSLSGTGSGNTIYF	TGTGCCAGCAGTTTATCGGGGACAGGGTCTGGAAACACCATATATTTT
TRBJ2-5	TRBV28	NA	NA	CASSNGQQETQYF	TGTGCCAGCAGCAACGGACAGCAAGAGACCCAGTACTTC